The TCR beta chain described here comes from a study of cytomegalovirus exposure and HLA in healthy donors. The V gene lost 3 bases and the J gene lost 5 bases, with 10 bases spanning the gap. CDR1 and CDR2 (germline): PRHDT, FYEKMQ (reference sequence). The length of the CDR3 is 13 residues. Clones were read by immunoSEQ multiplex PCR, and TCRdb kept only the in-frame ones, dropping some. Among fewer than 250,000 clones, roughly 84% were seen once, and the ten largest hold 2% to 2.5%. This sequence was found in a woman aged 18-29 years in good health and CMV-seropositive. V is TRBV13 and J is TRBJ1-1; D is perhaps TRBD1 (5 bases). The source material was PBMCs. Here the CDR3 reads CASSFGSGTEAFF. For the CDR3, the DNA is TGTGCCAGCAGCTTCGGATCAGGGACTGAAGCTTTCTTT.